These T cell receptor beta chains were read from a single sample in a study of blood T cell repertoires in COVID-19. Method: immunoSEQ multiplex PCR; TCRdb's copy keeps in-frame clones and lacks some. The sample lists a few hundred thousand clones; approximately 84% were seen once. Sequencing was performed on PBMCs or T cells enriched from blood (not recorded which). The receptor set was obtained from a woman in her forties or fifties who had been exposed to COVID-19. Each CDR3 is given with its conserved first and last residue. D genes are given only for firm matches. Some rows mark clone size as missing; the rest say once, few, many or name a class of expanded clone.

clone size	D gene	V gene	J gene	CDR3 DNA	CDR3 protein
.	.	TRBV6-5	TRBJ1-1	TGTGCGAGCAGCCGGGGACTCATGAACACTGAAGCTTTCTTT	CASSRGLMNTEAFF
.	.	TRBV7-6	TRBJ1-5	TGTGCCAGCGCCCGAGGGGAGGGCGTCAATCAGCCCCAGCATTTT	CASARGEGVNQPQHF
.	.	TRBV7-6	TRBJ2-7	TGTGCCAGCAGCTTAAAAGTTCGAGGGCCCGAGCAGTACTTC	CASSLKVRGPEQYF
.	.	TRBV6-2/TRBV6-3	TRBJ2-1	TGTGCCAGCAGTTACCTCCTGGGGGCGGATGAGCAGTTCTTC	CASSYLLGADEQFF
.	.	TRBV24-1	TRBJ2-5	TGTGCCACCAGTGATTCAGGGGTCAGGGAGACCCAGTACTTC	CATSDSGVRETQYF
.	.	TRBV3-1/TRBV3-2	TRBJ2-7	TGTGCCAGCAGCCTTCGCGGACAGAAGGCCAACGAGCAGTACTTC	CASSLRGQKANEQYF
once	.	TRBV10-3	TRBJ2-2	TGTGCCATCAGTGCAGGGGCCGGGGAGCTGTTTTTT	CAISAGAGELFF
once	.	TRBV13	TRBJ1-3	TGTGCCAGCAGCTTGGCCGGAAACACCATATATTTT	CASSLAGNTIYF
.	.	TRBV20-1	TRBJ1-1	TGCCGTGTTAGTTCCGTTCTGAACACTGAAGCTTTCTTT	CRVSSVLNTEAFF
.	TRBD2	TRBV29-1	TRBJ2-3	TGCAGCGTTGTCTTTGGGCGGGGGGCCTCCACAGATACGCAGTATTTT	CSVVFGRGASTDTQYF